This TCR beta chain came from a study of T cell repertoires in cytomegalovirus infection (dated by TCRdb to between 2017 and 2020). Looking at the study overall: Alongside well-studied HLA-B-restricted epitopes, the peptide stimulations were aimed at recently identified HLA-C-restricted CMV epitopes, whose presentation resists viral immunomodulation. The HLA type of each donor mattered for the analysis, because public TCR beta signatures pointed to carriage of CMV infection along with the matching HLA type.

The sample holds a few counts of this clonotype. What this receptor recognizes is not known. Base qualities are not recorded, but no much larger clone differs from it by a single base. Trimming accounts for 0 bases at V and 2 bases at J, while the number of junction bases matched to no gene is 4. From the germline V gene, CDR1 is SGDLS and CDR2 is YYNGEE. From the cysteine up to the phenylalanine, the CDR3 has a length of 15 residues. Here the CDR3 DNA is all that survives: 45 bases in frame from base 1. Reads for this sample came from an Illumina HiSeq 1500. TCRdb handled the public reads itself, with Q25 trimming in fastp and clone calling in MiXCR, and kept productive beta chains. CDR3 protein duplicates are merged, each entry listing the most common genes and DNA. In this sample the table shows some 920,000 distinct CDR3 sequences, approximately 32% of which occur a single time. The ten largest make up around an eighth of the sample.

The intended sense of this specimen's treatment or condition label: in vitro stimulation with specific CMV peptide epitopes to enrich CMV-specific T cells. General findings and caveats noted by the study authors: The ex vivo response was dominated by HLA-C-restricted CMV-specific TCR beta clonotypes, which also provided the single most frequent clonotype in two of eight donors. Cumulative frequency of public TCR beta family members discriminated carriers of CMV infection plus the relevant HLA type in this cohort and an independent approximately 350-donor cohort.

The chain joins TRBV9 to TRBJ2-7; TRBD2 fits 8 bases in the junction. The receptor's source is a human donor in good health (CMV status not recorded). Some clones in this sample may be carry-over from other donors' samples. Sequenced material: cultured CD8+ T cells from PBMCs, taken from culture after CMV antigen stimulation. The DNA sequence is as follows: TGTGCCAGCAGCGTAGGGAGCGGGGGTACCTACGAGCAGTACTTC. Translated, this is CASSVGSGGTYEQYF.